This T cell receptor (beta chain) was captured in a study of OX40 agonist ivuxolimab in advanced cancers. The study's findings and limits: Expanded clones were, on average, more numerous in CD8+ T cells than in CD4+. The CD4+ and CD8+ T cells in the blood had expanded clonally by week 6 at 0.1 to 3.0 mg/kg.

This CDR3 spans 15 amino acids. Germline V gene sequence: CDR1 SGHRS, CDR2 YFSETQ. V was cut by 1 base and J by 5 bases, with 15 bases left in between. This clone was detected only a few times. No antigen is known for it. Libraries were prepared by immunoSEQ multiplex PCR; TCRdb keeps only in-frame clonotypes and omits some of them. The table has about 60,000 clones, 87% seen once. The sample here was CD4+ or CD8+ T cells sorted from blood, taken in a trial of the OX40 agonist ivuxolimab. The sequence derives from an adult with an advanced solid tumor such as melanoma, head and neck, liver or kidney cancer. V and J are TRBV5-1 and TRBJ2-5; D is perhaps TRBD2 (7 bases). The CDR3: CASSLIAEGGETQYF. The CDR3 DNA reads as TGCGCCAGCAGCTTGATAGCGGAGGGGGGGGAGACCCAGTACTTC. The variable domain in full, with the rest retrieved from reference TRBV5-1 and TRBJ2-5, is KAGVTQTPRYLIKTRGQQVTLSCSPISGHRSVSWYQQTPGQGLQFLFEYFSETQRNKGNFPGRFSGRQFSNSRSEMNVSTLELGDSALYLCASSLIAEGGETQYFGPGTRLLVL.